This T cell receptor (beta chain) came from a study of blood T cell repertoires in COVID-19. Trimming shortened V by 3 bases and J by 6 bases, and 9 bases separated the two germline ends. The CDR3 runs 13 residues. In the original analysis: Amplified reference gene primers provided the basis for estimating nucleated cell counts. Produced via immunoSEQ multiplex PCR; TCRdb's table is partial and in-frame only. From that table come the V and J calls and clone size; the DNA was used to work out D and trimming. The table has under 20,000 clones, under 85% seen once. The TCR originated in a man between 65 and 79 years old with COVID-19, enrolled during active disease. The genes are TRBV12-3 or TRBV12-4 and TRBJ2-1; a weak D match, TRBD2 (6 bases). Sequenced sample: peripheral blood. The CDR3, as DNA: TGTGCCAGCAGTTTGGGGGGAGTCAATGAGCAGTTCTTC. Protein: CASSLGGVNEQFF.